This T cell receptor beta chain was observed in a study of CD8 T cells in ankylosing spondylitis. After removal of 0 bases from V and 3 bases from J, the junction contained 2 bases not matched to a gene. This CDR3 region has 15 residues. From germline, CDR1 is SGHRS and CDR2 YFSETQ. The study, taken as a whole, reports: Disease-linked clones had a CD8+ phenotype and relatively low frequency in peripheral blood. Among TCR beta sequences, a motif of 7 to 9 highly homologous variants appeared characteristic of ankylosing spondylitis blood. As reported, disease-linked clones showed significant enrichment in matched ankylosing spondylitis synovial fluid.

In the case of this clonotype: Its antigen is as yet unknown.

A single record per CDR3 protein comes from TCRdb applying MiXCR to the 5' RACE reads. The table includes 150,000 to 200,000 distinct CDR3 sequences, 15% to 20% detected once. The sequenced sample was blood, either unsorted or a sorted T cell fraction (not recorded which). The receptor was derived from a male donor with ankylosing spondylitis or in good health (not recorded which). The V call is TRBV5-1, the J call TRBJ2-5; the match to TRBD2 covers 10 bases. The CDR3 loop reads CASSLGTSGEETQYF. The CDR3 DNA is TGCGCCAGCAGCTTGGGGACTAGCGGAGAAGAGACCCAGTACTTC.